These 21 T cell receptor beta chains were all obtained from the same sample, sequenced in a study of T-cell memory formation after mild COVID-19. TCRdb reprocessed the 5' RACE reads with MiXCR, giving one entry per CDR3 protein. Among 300,000 to 400,000 distinct CDR3 sequences listed, under 15% were seen once. The sequenced material came from PBMCs or a T cell subset sorted from them (not recorded which). Receptors were obtained from a man younger than 30 who had mild COVID-19 (a few samples of this study predate the infection). Cell type and time point are not known.

The J gene is TRBJ2-3, the V gene TRBV9; 8 positions agree with TRBD2. The germline CDR1 and CDR2 sequences are SGDLS and YYNGEE. This CDR3 has 15 amino acids. V shed 3 bases and J 4 bases; nucleotides not matched to a gene: 7. The CDR3 nucleotides are TGTGCCAGCAGCGAAATGGGGACTAGGTCAGATACGCAGTATTTT. Amino acids: CASSEMGTRSDTQYF.

The table lists this clonotype with a few counts. The genes are TRBV24-1 and TRBJ2-3; TRBD2 matches 7 bases. Germline loops: CDR1 KGHDR, CDR2 SFDVKD. The CDR3 consists of 13 residues. The J segment lost 6 bases and the V segment lost 6 bases, leaving 5 bases of the junction unmatched. The CDR3: CATSPGTKDTQYF. In DNA, the CDR3 is TGTGCCACCAGTCCCGGGACTAAGGATACGCAGTATTTT.

This clonotype was counted between two and nine times. The rearrangement links TRBV25-1 to TRBJ2-1; 9 bases map to TRBD2. CDR1 and CDR2 (germline): MGHDK, SYGVNS. Germline trimming cut 7 bases from V and 4 bases from J; bases unmatched to any gene: 5. The CDR3 is 14 residues long. CDR3 nucleotides: TGTGCCAGCATGCGGCGGGGGGGATACAATGAGCAGTTCTTC. It translates to CASMRRGGYNEQFF.

CDR3 nucleotide sequence: TGTGCCAGCAGACTTCTAGCGGGTATTGAAGAGACCCAGTACTTC. Protein: CASRLLAGIEETQYF. The chain uses TRBV6-5 and TRBJ2-5, with 8 bases identical to TRBD2. Per germline, CDR1 MNHEY and CDR2 SVGAGI. V was clipped by 6 bases and J by 3 bases; unmatched bases: 9. This CDR3 is 15 amino acids long.

The V gene is TRBV11-1, the J gene TRBJ1-6; 7 bases agree with TRBD1. The V gene's germline CDR1 is SGHAT and CDR2 FQDESV (reference sequence). The CDR3 sequence is 13 residues long. Trimming cost V 5 bases and J 11 bases; bases outside gene matches: 6. The CDR3 DNA sequence: TGTGCCAGCAGCGCCGCGACAGGGACACCCCTCCACTTT. Its translation: CASSAATGTPLHF.

The chain links TRBV27 to TRBJ1-5; no firm D call. The length of the CDR3 is 15 residues. V was pared by 5 bases and J by 1 base, with 12 bases between. Germline CDR1 reads MNHEY; CDR2 reads SMNVEV (reference sequence). The CDR3, as DNA: TGTGCCAGCAGTCCGCCCCCGGGGAGCAATCAGCCCCAGCATTTT. Its translation is CASSPPPGSNQPQHF.

This clonotype was observed many times. The chain employs TRBV20-1 and TRBJ1-3, with D uncertain. The CDR3 length is 16 residues. Deletions cut 4 bases from V and 0 bases from J, with 16 bases between. The germline V gene encodes CDR1 DFQATT and CDR2 SNEGSKA (reference sequence). In DNA form, the CDR3 reads TGCAGTGCTATTTCTTTGCGGTGGAGCTCTGGAAACACCATATATTTT. Residues: CSAISLRWSSGNTIYF.

This rearrangement joins TRBV12-3 or TRBV12-4 to TRBJ2-3, with D hard to call. Trimming shortened V by 3 bases and J by 4 bases, and 11 bases separated the two germline ends. This CDR3 has 14 amino acids. CDR3 nucleotides: TGTGCCAGCAGTTTTAGGCAATCGGCAGATACGCAGTATTTT. This sequence encodes CASSFRQSADTQYF.

J is TRBJ1-6 and V is TRBV11-2; D is uncertain. The germline V gene encodes CDR1 SGHAT and CDR2 FQNNGV. The CDR3 is 12 residues long. Trimming took off 3 bases at V and 10 bases at J, with 7 bases between the two ends. The CDR3 region is CASSLDGSPLHF. The CDR3 DNA reads as TGTGCCAGCAGCTTGGATGGATCACCCCTCCACTTT.

The chain joins TRBV20-1 to TRBJ2-3; 9 bases match TRBD2. The CDR3 has 18 residues. Germline V gives CDR1 DFQATT, CDR2 SNEGSKA (reference sequence). J was trimmed by 3 bases and V by 0 bases; bases with no gene match: 13. CDR3 amino acids: CSARDVSRAGGTTDTQYF. CDR3 in DNA: TGCAGTGCTAGAGATGTCTCTAGAGCGGGGGGCACGACAGATACGCAGTATTTT.

A few counts support this clonotype. This chain joins TRBV7-9 and TRBJ2-1; 10 nucleotides line up with TRBD2. CDR3 length: 19 residues. Per the germline V gene, CDR1 is SEHNR and CDR2 is FQNEAQ (reference sequence). After removal of 5 bases from V and 5 bases from J, the junction contained 18 bases not matched to a gene. The CDR3 region is CASSARGAQAGGPHNEQFF. DNA for the CDR3: TGTGCCAGCAGCGCGAGGGGCGCCCAAGCGGGGGGGCCCCACAATGAGCAGTTCTTC. The full variable domain, in which reference TRBV7-9 and TRBJ2-1 provide the parts outside the CDR3, is DTGVSQNPRHKITKRGQNVTFRCDPISEHNRLYWYRQTLGQGPEFLTYFQNEAQLEKSRLLSDRFSAERPKGSFSTLEIQRTEQGDSAMYLCASSARGAQAGGPHNEQFFGPGTRLTVL.

Many counts were recorded for this clonotype. The CDR3 sequence is CASSYVDANQETQYF. The CDR3 bases are TGTGCCAGCAGTTACGTCGATGCTAACCAAGAGACCCAGTACTTC. The rearrangement uses TRBV6-5 and TRBJ2-5; D ambiguous. CDR3 length equals 15 residues. V was cut by 2 bases and J by 0 bases, with 10 bases left in between. The germline V gene encodes CDR1 MNHEY and CDR2 SVGAGI.

The rearrangement joins TRBV6-1 to TRBJ1-2, with D uncertain. V lost 8 bases and J lost 0, with 13 bases in between. Looked up from germline, CDR1 is MNHNS and CDR2 is SASEGT. The CDR3 runs to 14 residues. Written as DNA, the CDR3 is TGTGCCAGCTCGGGCCGAAGCCCTAACTATGGCTACACCTTC. Protein: CASSGRSPNYGYTF.

The chain recombines TRBV21-1 with TRBJ1-1; the D call in the table, TRBD1, was not verified against the DNA. TRBV21-1 is a pseudogene locus. This CDR3 has 14 residues. The CDR3 spells CASRTGTANTEAFF. The DNA of the CDR3 is TGTGCCAGCAGAACCGGGACAGCGAACACTGAAGCTTTCTTT.

This clonotype appeared many times. This chain connects TRBV7-2 to TRBJ2-7; weak D call: TRBD1 (5 bases). V was trimmed by 1 base and J by 2 bases, leaving 12 bases between them. The CDR3 consists of 15 residues. The germline CDR1 and CDR2 sequences are SGHTA and FQGNSA. The CDR3 sequence: CASSLDMAGTYEQYV. In DNA form, the CDR3 reads TGTGCCAGCAGCTTAGATATGGCAGGGACCTACGAGCAGTACGTC.

The V gene is TRBV7-9, the J gene TRBJ2-7; the D gene is possibly TRBD1 (6 bases). The V gene's germline CDR1 is SEHNR and CDR2 FQNEAQ (reference sequence). The CDR3 runs 13 residues. Trimming removed 4 bases at V and 5 bases at J, with 12 bases between. The CDR3 is CASSSTGSDEQYF. The CDR3 nucleotides read TGTGCCAGCAGCTCCACAGGGAGCGACGAGCAGTACTTC.

The gene calls are TRBV29-1 and TRBJ2-2, with TRBD1 as a possible D gene (5 bases). The CDR3 runs 13 residues. Germline-derived CDR1 and CDR2 are SQVTM and ANQGSEA. Trimming took 7 bases from V and 8 from J, leaving 17 bases between them. The CDR3 protein is CSGQGPLVGELFF. The CDR3 DNA sequence: TGCAGCGGCCAGGGTCCACTGGTAGGGGAGCTGTTTTTT.

The CDR3 sequence: CAIRGSGTAVRYTF. The DNA of the CDR3 is TGTGCCATCAGGGGCTCCGGGACAGCCGTCCGTTACACCTTC. This rearrangement joins TRBV10-3 to TRBJ1-2; 7 positions match TRBD1. CDR1 ENHRY and CDR2 SYGVKD come from the germline V gene. With 6 bases clipped from V and 11 bases from J, the junction kept 15 bases outside the gene matches. This CDR3 region has 14 residues.

This clonotype was seen a few times. CDR3 in amino acids: CASSFPGSEKLFF. DNA of the CDR3: TGTGCCAGCAGCTTTCCAGGGAGCGAAAAACTGTTTTTT. The chain employs TRBV5-4 and TRBJ1-4; D may be TRBD1 (5 bases). The CDR3 has 13 amino acids. V gave up 2 bases and J gave up 8 bases, with 10 bases separating them. Germline V gene data show CDR1 as SGHNT and CDR2 as YYREEE (reference sequence).

This clonotype showed up just a few times. The chain combines TRBV7-9 with TRBJ2-7; D is undetermined. CDR3 length equals 13 residues. V lost 3 bases, J lost 0 bases, and 6 bases lay in between. Looked up from germline, CDR1 is SEHNR and CDR2 is FQNEAQ (reference sequence). The CDR3 region has the DNA TGTGCCAGCAGCTTGTACAGCTCCTACGAGCAGTACGTC. This encodes CASSLYSSYEQYV.

The CDR3 DNA follows: TGCGCCAGCAGCTTGAGAGGGGCCGAAGAGCAGTACGTC. Amino acids: CASSLRGAEEQYV. The chain has TRBV5-1 and TRBJ2-7, with D perhaps being TRBD1 or TRBD2 (5 bases each). V lost 1 base and J 7 bases, leaving 12 bases between the germline ends. The CDR3 totals 13 residues. Germline loops: CDR1 SGHRS, CDR2 YFSETQ.